Listed below are T cell receptor beta chains from one sample, sequenced in a study of read filtering for tumor transcriptome and immune sequencing. TCRdb re-analysed the reads in MiXCR, keeping a single row per CDR3 protein. Of tens of thousands of distinct CDR3 sequences in the sample, roughly 19% were seen once. Sequenced sample: a population of CD138-negative cells sorted from bone marrow. These receptors originate from a donor aged 40 or over with multiple myeloma. The CDR3 runs from the conserved cysteine through the conserved F or W. Fields, in order: clone size, D gene, V gene, J gene, CDR3 DNA, CDR3 protein. The D gene is left open where the match is weak. Size is stated for part of the rows, as once, few or many counts, or as a class when the clone is expanded.

many,.,TRBV19,TRBJ1-4,TGTGCCAGTAGTATAGATATAAGATGGGAGGAAAAACTGTTTTTT,CASSIDIRWEEKLFF
few,.,TRBV30,TRBJ2-6,TGTGCCTGGAGTAAAGTGACCGAGGTCGGGGCCAACGTCCTGACTTTC,CAWSKVTEVGANVLTF
many,.,TRBV11-2,TRBJ2-1,TGTGCCAGCAGCACAATGGAGGGCTACAATGAGCAGTTCTTC,CASSTMEGYNEQFF
many,TRBD1,TRBV29-1,TRBJ1-4,TGCAGCGTTGAGCTGGACAGGGGGAGGGAAAAACTGTTTTTT,CSVELDRGREKLFF
many,.,TRBV5-1,TRBJ1-1,TGCGCCAGCAGCTTGCCTCCCCAGGGTATCACTGAAGCTTTCTTT,CASSLPPQGITEAFF
many,TRBD1,TRBV12-3/TRBV12-4,TRBJ1-6,TGTGCCAGCAGCAATCAGGGACAGGGGGGTTCACCCCTCCACTTT,CASSNQGQGGSPLHF
many,.,TRBV29-1,TRBJ1-1,TGCAGCGCTGGGGTCTCCGTGAACACTGAAGCTTTCTTT,CSAGVSVNTEAFF
many,.,TRBV2,TRBJ2-7,TGTGCCAGCAGTGAGGGCGGGGTCTCTTCCGAGCAGTACTTC,CASSEGGVSSEQYF
.,.,TRBV28,TRBJ1-3,TGTGCCAGCACTTCTCCGTCGGGGGGTGGAAACACCATATATTTT,CASTSPSGGGNTIYF
many,TRBD2,TRBV2,TRBJ2-5,TGTGCCAGCATGGGACTAGCGGTCACGGAGACCCAGTACTTC,CASMGLAVTETQYF
many,TRBD2,TRBV12-3/TRBV12-4,TRBJ2-1,TGTGCCAGCAGTCCAAGCGGGAGCCCTTACAATGAGCAGTTCTTC,CASSPSGSPYNEQFF
many,.,TRBV12-3/TRBV12-4,TRBJ1-1,TGTGCCAGCAGTGTTCCGGGCCCGGGAGGAACTGAAGCTTTCTTT,CASSVPGPGGTEAFF
medium-sized,TRBD1,TRBV25-1,TRBJ1-2,TGTGCCAGCGTATCCGGGACAGGGTATGGCTACACCTTC,CASVSGTGYGYTF
many,.,TRBV5-6,TRBJ2-7,TGTGCCAGCAGTCGGGACCTCAGCAAATACGAGCAGTACTTC,CASSRDLSKYEQYF
.,TRBD2,TRBV6-2/TRBV6-3,TRBJ2-7,TGTGCCAGCAGTTACGTGCGGGAGGGCCTTCAGTACTTC,CASSYVREGLQYF
many,.,TRBV19,TRBJ1-6,TGTGCCAGTAGTATTAGGGGCGAGAATTCACCCCTCCACTTT,CASSIRGENSPLHF
many,TRBD1,TRBV18,TRBJ1-1,TGTGCCAGCTCACCGTTCACAGGGGGCGAGACTGAAGCTTTCTTT,CASSPFTGGETEAFF